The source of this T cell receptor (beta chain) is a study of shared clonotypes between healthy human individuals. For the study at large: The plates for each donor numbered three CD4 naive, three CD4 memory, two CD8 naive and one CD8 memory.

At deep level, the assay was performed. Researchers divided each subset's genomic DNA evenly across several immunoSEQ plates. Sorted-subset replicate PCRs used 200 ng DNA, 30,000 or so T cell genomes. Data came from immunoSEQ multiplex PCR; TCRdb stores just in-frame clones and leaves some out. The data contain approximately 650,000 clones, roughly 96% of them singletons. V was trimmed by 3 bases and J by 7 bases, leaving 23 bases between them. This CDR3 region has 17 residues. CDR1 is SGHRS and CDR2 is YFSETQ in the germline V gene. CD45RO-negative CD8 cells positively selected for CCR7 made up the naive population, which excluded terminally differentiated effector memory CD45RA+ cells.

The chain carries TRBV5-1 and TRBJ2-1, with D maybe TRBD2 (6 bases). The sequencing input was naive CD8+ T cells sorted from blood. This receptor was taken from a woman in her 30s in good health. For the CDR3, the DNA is TGCGCCAGCAGCTCTTCGTTCGAGTCGGGAGTACGGAATGAGCAGTTCTTC. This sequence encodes CASSSSFESGVRNEQFF. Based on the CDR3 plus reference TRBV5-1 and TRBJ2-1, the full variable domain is KAGVTQTPRYLIKTRGQQVTLSCSPISGHRSVSWYQQTPGQGLQFLFEYFSETQRNKGNFPGRFSGRQFSNSRSEMNVSTLELGDSALYLCASSSSFESGVRNEQFFGPGTRLTVL.